This TCR beta chain was profiled in a study of cytomegalovirus exposure and HLA in healthy donors. Regarding this clone: As yet, its antigen is unknown.

PCR amplification relied on 60 Vbeta primers (plus 13 Jbeta primers). Method: immunoSEQ multiplex PCR; TCRdb's copy keeps in-frame clones and lacks some. The table has 170,000 or so clones, under 85% seen once; the top ten hold 4.8%. General study points: In an earlier analysis, productive rearrangement rates for most beta V segments clustered near 87% or 30%. The CMV antigen specificity of three CMV-associated chains was confirmed through in vitro analysis.

Trimming at V came to 6 bases and at J to 3 bases, leaving 0 bases not matched to a gene. The CDR3 runs 12 residues. The germline CDR1 and CDR2 sequences are SGHRS and YFSETQ. J is TRBJ2-3 and V is TRBV5-1; 8 positions agree with TRBD2. The receptor was derived from a man aged 18 to 35 in good health and CMV-seronegative. The material sequenced was PBMCs. This CDR3 is CASKRGTDTQYF. In nucleotides, the CDR3 is TGCGCCAGCAAGCGGGGGACAGATACGCAGTATTTT.